The following is a TCR beta chain sequence with its context. Its antigen remains undetermined. The record has no base qualities; no much larger clone is one base away. The treatment or condition label corresponds to: allogeneic hematopoietic cell transplantation with graft depleted of TCRalphabeta T cells and CD19 B cells. TCRalphabeta/CD19-depleted allogeneic hematopoietic cell grafts were given to the transplant recipients, all of whom were children. Library prep was done by PCR. The listed sequencing device is Illumina HiSeq 2500. TCR library preparation used molecular barcoding, with unique molecular identifiers applied to normalize quantification of the TCRbeta repertoire. Through fastp at Q25 and MiXCR, TCRdb rebuilt clones from the public reads, retaining in-frame beta chains. For every CDR3 protein sequence, its rows merge into one entry that carries the most common genes and DNA. The sample includes more than 300,000 distinct CDR3 sequences, with about a sixth observed a single time. The ten largest clonotypes hold just over 40% of the sample.

The data are from a study of T-cell reconstitution after alpha-beta-depleted transplantation in children (dated by TCRdb to the mid-2010s). Concerning the study at large: Using TCR repertoire profiling, the study quantitatively followed how T-cell immune reconstitution unfolded in children after TCRalphabeta/CD19-depleted allogeneic hematopoietic cell transplantation. What the study reported, not specific to this receptor: The high TCRbeta diversity at day 60 in some patients was ascribed to recipient T cells and intrathymic progenitors that had survived conditioning. Hyperexpanded clone frequencies declined over subsequent months; after one year, T-cell counts and TCRbeta diversity were mostly attributed to newly produced T cells. The apparently early alphabetaT-cell count recovery about two months after transplant was reportedly dependent on only several hundred rapidly expanded clones derived from non-depleted graft cells.

Its CDR3 holds 16 amino acids, cysteine through phenylalanine. This entry keeps only the CDR3 DNA: 48 bases, framed from base 1. The germline V gene (reference sequence) yields SEHNR for CDR1 and FQNEAQ for CDR2. V drops 6 bases and J drops 4 bases, leaving 21 bases in between. Recombination linked TRBV7-9 to TRBJ2-5; TRBD1 might be the D gene, on 6 matching bases. This clonotype was sampled from a male patient aged 2-9 years who had a stem cell transplant for acute lymphoblastic leukemia, so the T cells may come from the graft donor. The sample in question was PBMCs, mostly from graft donor cells, obtained 360 days after TCRalphabeta/CD19-depleted stem cell transplant. The DNA sequence follows: TGTGCCAGCAGTAGGGGGTCGACAGGTTTGGGAGAGACCCAGTACTTC. This is translated as CASSRGSTGLGETQYF.